This T cell receptor beta chain was identified during a study of post-analysis software for immune sequencing data. CDR1 is MNHEY, CDR2 SMNVEV, per germline (reference sequence). This CDR3 spans 13 amino acids. V gave up 6 bases and J gave up 5 bases; unmatched junction bases: 4. Libraries were made from TCR beta cDNA, and they carried unique molecular identifiers. From the PCR reads, TCRdb called clonotypes with MiXCR, one entry per CDR3 protein. The sample consists of under 200,000 distinct CDR3 sequences, 36% of them appearing once. Sequencing was performed on blood, taken after autologous hematopoietic stem cell transplantation. The TCR was taken from a girl aged 5-17 years with multiple sclerosis. J is TRBJ2-3 and V is TRBV27; 8 bases are shared with TRBD2. CDR3 amino acids: CASRRGGKDTQYF. The CDR3 DNA is TGTGCCAGCAGACGGGGGGGGAAAGATACGCAGTATTTT.